The present T cell receptor beta chain was sequenced within a study of blood T cell repertoires in COVID-19. Study overall: The samples span acute and convalescent COVID-19 from the United States, Italy and Spain. Sample material is recorded as cDNA or gDNA derived from T cells, B-cell-depleted T cells, or PBMCs.

Germline CDR1 LNHDA, CDR2 SQIVND (reference sequence). V was shortened by 0 bases and J by 3 bases, with 6 bases between the two germline ends. The CDR3 covers 13 residues. In the original analysis: Estimates of nucleated cell counts were drawn from the amplification of reference gene primers. Generated by immunoSEQ multiplex PCR, the TCRdb table keeps only in-frame clones and is missing some. D and trimming come from the DNA, and the V and J calls and clone size come from that table. This sample yields about 180,000 clones, of which almost 80% are seen a single time; approximately 26% belongs to the top ten.

This receptor was obtained from an older woman with acute or convalescent COVID-19. V and J are TRBV19 and TRBJ2-7; D is unclear. Material: peripheral blood. The CDR3 protein is CASSIERYYEQYF. CDR3 DNA: TGTGCCAGTAGTATAGAGAGATACTACGAGCAGTACTTC.